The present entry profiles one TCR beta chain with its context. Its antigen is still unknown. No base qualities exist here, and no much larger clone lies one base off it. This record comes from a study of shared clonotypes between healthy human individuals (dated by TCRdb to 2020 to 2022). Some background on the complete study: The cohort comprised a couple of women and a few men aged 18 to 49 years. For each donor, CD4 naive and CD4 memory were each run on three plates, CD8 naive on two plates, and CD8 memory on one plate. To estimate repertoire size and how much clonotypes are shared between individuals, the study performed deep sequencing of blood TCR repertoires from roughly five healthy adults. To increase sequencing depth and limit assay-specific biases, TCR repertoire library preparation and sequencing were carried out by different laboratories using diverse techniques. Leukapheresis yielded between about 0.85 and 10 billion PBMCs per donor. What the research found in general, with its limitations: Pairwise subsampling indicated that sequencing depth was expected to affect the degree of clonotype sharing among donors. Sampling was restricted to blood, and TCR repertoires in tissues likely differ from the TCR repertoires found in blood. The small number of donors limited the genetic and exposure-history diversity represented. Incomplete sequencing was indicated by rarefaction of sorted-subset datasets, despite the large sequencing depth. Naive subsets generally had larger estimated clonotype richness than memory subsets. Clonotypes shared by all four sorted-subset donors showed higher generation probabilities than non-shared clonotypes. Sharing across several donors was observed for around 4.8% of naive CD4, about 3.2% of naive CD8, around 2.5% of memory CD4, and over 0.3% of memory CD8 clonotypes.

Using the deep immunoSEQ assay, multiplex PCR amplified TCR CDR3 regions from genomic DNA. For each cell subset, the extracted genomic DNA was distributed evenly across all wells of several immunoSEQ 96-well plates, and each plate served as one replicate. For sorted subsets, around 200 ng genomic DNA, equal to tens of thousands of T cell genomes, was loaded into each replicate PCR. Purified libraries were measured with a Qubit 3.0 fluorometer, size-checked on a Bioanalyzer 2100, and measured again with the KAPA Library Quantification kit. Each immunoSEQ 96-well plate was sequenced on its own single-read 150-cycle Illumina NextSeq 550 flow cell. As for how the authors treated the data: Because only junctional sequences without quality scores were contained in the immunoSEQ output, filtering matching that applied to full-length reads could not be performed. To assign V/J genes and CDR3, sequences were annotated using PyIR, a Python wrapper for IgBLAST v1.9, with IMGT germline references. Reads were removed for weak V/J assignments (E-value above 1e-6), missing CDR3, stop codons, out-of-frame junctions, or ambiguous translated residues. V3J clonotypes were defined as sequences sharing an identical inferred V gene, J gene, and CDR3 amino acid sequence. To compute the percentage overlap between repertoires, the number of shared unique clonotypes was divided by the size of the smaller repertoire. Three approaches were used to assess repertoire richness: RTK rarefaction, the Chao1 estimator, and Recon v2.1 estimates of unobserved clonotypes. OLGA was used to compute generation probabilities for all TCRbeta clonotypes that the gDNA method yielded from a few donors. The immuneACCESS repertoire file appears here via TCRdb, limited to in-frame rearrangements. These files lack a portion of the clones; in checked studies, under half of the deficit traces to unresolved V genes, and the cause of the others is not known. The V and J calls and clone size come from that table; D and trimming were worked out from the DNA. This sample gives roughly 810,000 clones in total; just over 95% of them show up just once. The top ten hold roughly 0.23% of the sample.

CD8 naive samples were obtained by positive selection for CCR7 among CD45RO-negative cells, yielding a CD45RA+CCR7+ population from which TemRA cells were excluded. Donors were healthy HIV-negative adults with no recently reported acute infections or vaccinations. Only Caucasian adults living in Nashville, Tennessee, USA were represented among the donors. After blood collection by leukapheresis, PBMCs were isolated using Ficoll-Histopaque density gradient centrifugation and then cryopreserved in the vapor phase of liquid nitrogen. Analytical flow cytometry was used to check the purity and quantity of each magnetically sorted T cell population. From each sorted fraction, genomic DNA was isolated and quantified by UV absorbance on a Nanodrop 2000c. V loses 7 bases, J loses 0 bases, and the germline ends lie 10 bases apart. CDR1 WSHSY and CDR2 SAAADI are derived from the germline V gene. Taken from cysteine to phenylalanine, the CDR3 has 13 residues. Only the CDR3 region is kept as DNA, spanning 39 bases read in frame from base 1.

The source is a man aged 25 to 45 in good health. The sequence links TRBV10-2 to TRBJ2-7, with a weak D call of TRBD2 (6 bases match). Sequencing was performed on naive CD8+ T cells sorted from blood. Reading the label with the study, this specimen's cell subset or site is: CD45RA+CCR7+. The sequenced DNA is TGCGCCAGCAAACCCGGGAGCTCCTACGAGCAGTACTTC. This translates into CASKPGSSYEQYF.